This T cell receptor (beta chain) was retrieved from a study of cytomegalovirus exposure and HLA in healthy donors. As concerns this clone: What it binds is not known.

Study-wide results and limits: Presence/absence analyses rested on an assumption that sequencing depth was roughly uniform across donors. Differences between HLA loci emerged in a later analysis of TCR association rates, with DRB1 most and HLA-C fewest. Altogether, 164 TCR beta chains were recorded as cytomegalovirus-associated.

With 60 Vbeta and 13 Jbeta primers, the PCR was carried out. The table came from immunoSEQ multiplex PCR; TCRdb's copy has only in-frame clones and leaves some out. The listing contains 150,000 or so clones. Germline CDR1 ENHRY, CDR2 SYGVKD. V lost 7 bases and J 3 bases, leaving 13 bases between the germline ends. This CDR3 is built from 13 residues. The sequencing sample was made of PBMCs. The V call is TRBV10-3, the J call TRBJ2-7, with D perhaps TRBD1 (6 bases). The clonotype originates from a woman aged 45-65 years in good health and CMV-seronegative. The CDR3 DNA reads TGTGCCATCAACAGGGACACGAGCTACGAGCAGTACTTC. Amino acid sequence: CAINRDTSYEQYF.